This T cell receptor beta chain was identified in a study of blood T cell repertoires in COVID-19. Background on the study: COVID-19 samples from acute and convalescent phases originated in the United States, Italy and Spain.

Membership in each cohort depended on participant-reported clinical history. As processed by the authors: Researchers report that nucleated cell counts were estimated from reference gene primer amplification. Sequencing was performed with immunoSEQ multiplex PCR; in TCRdb, only in-frame clones are kept and a portion is missing. Clonal size and the V and J genes are those of that table, whereas D and trimming came from the DNA. The sample contains some 170,000 clones, roughly 87% of which appear only once. Germline assignment: CDR1 SQVTM and CDR2 ANQGSEA. Trimming shortened V by 3 bases and J by 0 bases, and 16 bases separated the two germline ends. The CDR3 loop spans 16 amino acids.

V and J are TRBV29-1 and TRBJ2-3, with D possibly matching TRBD1 (6 bases). The clonotype was recovered from a human donor with acute COVID-19. The donor label of this sample is uncertain. The sequenced sample was PBMCs or T cells enriched from blood (not recorded which). Here the CDR3 reads CSVDRQADFSTDTQYF. For the CDR3, the DNA is TGCAGCGTTGATCGACAGGCGGATTTTAGCACAGATACGCAGTATTTT.